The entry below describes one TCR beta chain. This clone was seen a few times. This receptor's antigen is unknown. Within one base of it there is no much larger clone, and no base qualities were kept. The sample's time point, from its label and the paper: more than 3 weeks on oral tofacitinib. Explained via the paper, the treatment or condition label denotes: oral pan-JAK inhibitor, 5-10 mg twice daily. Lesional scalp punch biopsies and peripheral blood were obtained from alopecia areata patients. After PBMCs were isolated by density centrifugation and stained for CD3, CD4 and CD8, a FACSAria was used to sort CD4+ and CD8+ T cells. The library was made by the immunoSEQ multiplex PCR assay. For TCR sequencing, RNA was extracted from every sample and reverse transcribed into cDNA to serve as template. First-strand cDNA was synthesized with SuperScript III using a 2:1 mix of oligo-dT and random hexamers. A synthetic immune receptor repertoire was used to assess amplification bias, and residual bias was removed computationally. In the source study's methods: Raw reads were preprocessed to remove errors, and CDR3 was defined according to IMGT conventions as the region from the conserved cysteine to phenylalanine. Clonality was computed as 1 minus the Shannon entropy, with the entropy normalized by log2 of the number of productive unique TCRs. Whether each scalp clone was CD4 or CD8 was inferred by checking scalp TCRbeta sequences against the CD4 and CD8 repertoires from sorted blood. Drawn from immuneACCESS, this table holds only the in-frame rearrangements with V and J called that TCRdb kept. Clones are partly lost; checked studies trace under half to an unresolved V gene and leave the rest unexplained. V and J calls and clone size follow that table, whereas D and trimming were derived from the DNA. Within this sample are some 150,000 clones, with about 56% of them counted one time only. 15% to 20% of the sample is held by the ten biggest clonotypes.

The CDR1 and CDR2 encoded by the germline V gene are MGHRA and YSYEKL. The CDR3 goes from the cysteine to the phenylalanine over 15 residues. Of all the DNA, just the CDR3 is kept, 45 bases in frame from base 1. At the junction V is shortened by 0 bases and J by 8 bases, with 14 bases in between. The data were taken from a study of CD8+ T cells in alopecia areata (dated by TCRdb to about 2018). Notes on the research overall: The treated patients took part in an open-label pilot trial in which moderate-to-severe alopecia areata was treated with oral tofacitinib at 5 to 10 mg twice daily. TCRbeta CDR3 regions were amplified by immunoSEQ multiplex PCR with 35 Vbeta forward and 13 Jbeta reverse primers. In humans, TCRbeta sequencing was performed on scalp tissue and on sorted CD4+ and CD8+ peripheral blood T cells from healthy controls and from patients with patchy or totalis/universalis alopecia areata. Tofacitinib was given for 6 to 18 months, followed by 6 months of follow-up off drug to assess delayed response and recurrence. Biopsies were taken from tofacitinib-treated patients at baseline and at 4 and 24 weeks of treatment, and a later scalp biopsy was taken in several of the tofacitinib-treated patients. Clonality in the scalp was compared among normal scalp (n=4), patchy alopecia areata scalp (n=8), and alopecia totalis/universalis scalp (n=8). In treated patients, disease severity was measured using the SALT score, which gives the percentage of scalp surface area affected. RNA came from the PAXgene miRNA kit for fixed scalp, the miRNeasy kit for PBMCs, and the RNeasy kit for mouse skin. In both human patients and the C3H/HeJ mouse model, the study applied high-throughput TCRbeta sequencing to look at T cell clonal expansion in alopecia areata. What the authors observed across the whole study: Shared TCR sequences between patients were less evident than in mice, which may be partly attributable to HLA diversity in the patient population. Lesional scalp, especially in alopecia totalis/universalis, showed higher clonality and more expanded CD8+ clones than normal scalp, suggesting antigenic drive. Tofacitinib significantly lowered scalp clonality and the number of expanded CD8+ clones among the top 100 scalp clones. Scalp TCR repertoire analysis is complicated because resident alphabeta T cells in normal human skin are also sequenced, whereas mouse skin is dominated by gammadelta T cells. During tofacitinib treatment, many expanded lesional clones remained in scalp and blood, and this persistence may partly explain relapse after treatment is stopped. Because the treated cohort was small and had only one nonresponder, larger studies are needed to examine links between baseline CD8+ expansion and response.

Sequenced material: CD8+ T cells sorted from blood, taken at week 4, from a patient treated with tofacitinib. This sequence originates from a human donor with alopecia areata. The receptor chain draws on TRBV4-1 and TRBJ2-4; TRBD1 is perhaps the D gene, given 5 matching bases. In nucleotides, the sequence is TGCGCCAGCAGCCAAGACAGGCCGGGCAGGGACATTCAGTACTTC. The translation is CASSQDRPGRDIQYF.